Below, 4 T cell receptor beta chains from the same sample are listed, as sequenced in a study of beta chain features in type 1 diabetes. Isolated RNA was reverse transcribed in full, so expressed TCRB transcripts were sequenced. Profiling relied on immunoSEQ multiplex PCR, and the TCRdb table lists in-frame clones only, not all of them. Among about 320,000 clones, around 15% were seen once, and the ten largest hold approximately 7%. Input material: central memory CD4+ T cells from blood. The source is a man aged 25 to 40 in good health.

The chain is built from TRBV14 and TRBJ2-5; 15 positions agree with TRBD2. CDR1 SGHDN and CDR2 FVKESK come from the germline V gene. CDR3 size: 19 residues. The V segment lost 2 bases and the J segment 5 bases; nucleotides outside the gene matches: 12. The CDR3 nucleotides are TGTGCCAGCAGCCAACGCCGGACTAGCGGGGGGGCCCATCGCGAGACCCAGTACTTC. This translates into CASSQRRTSGGAHRETQYF. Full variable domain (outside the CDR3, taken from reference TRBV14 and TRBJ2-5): EAGVTQFPSHSVIEKGQTVTLRCDPISGHDNLYWYRRVMGKEIKFLLHFVKESKQDESGMPNNRFLAERTGGTYSTLKVQPAELEDSGVYFCASSQRRTSGGAHRETQYFGPGTRLLVL.

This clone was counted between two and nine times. This CDR3 is CASSVHPSRDEQFF. In DNA, the CDR3 is TGTGCCAGCAGTGTTCACCCTAGTCGGGATGAGCAGTTCTTC. This sequence joins TRBV6-5 and TRBJ2-1; D unclear. The V gene's germline CDR1 is MNHEY and CDR2 SVGAGI. V lost 5 bases to trimming and J lost 8 bases, with 16 bases between them. This CDR3 comprises 14 residues.

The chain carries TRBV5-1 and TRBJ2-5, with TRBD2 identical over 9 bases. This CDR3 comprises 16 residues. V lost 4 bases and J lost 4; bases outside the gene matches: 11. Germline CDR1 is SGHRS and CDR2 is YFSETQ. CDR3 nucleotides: TGCGCCAGCAGCCCGGCTGGGACTAGCTTACGAGAGACCCAGTACTTC. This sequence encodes CASSPAGTSLRETQYF.

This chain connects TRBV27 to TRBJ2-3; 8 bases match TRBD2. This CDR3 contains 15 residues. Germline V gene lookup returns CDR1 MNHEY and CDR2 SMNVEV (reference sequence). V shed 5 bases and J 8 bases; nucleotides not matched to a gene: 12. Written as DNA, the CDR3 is TGTGCCAGCAGTCCCGAAGGCGGGAGGTCCGGTACGCAGTATTTT. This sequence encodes CASSPEGGRSGTQYF.